This entry concerns a single TCR beta chain. Its antigen is as yet unknown. Germline lookup yields CDR1 MNHEY and CDR2 SVGAGI. The CDR3 is 15 amino acids. J was trimmed by 3 bases and V by 5 bases; bases with no gene match: 9. This sample was taken from a study of cytotoxic CD8 clonotypes in ibrutinib-treated CLL. Notes on the study in general: Clonality was higher at ibrutinib response and returned toward baseline at progression. Public clonotypes, found uncommonly, either contracted or stayed stable on treatment.

TCR beta libraries used about 2 micrograms of genomic DNA from cryopreserved PBMCs. Libraries were prepared by immunoSEQ multiplex PCR; TCRdb keeps only in-frame clonotypes and omits some of them. The sample records 150,000 or so clones, approximately 80% being singletons. The receptor was isolated from a human donor with chronic lymphocytic leukemia. J is TRBJ2-7 and V is TRBV6-5, with 8 bases that match TRBD1. This sample comprised PBMCs, obtained after 36 months of ibrutinib treatment. The CDR3 DNA is TGTGCCAGCAGTACACACAGGGGGTTTTACTACGAGCAGTACTTC. Translated, it gives CASSTHRGFYYEQYF.